These 18 T cell receptor beta chains were sequenced from one sample in a study of CD8 T cells in Susac syndrome. Reverse transcription of about 0.45 to 1 ug RNA was carried out with random hexamers. TCRdb redid the calling of the immunoSEQ multiplex PCR reads with MiXCR, one entry per CDR3 protein. The sample shows 150,000 or so distinct CDR3 sequences, approximately 93% of them seen only once. Sequences were obtained from CD4+ T cells from PBMCs. All receptors derive from a human donor with multiple sclerosis.

The J gene is TRBJ2-7, the V gene TRBV7-2; TRBD2 agrees at 9 bases. This CDR3 is 15 amino acids long. V trimming: 6 bases; J trimming: 2 bases; junction bases outside the gene matches: 8. CDR1 and CDR2 from the germline V gene are SGHTA and FQGNSA. Here the CDR3 reads CASSLLAGVPYEQYF. For the CDR3, the DNA is TGTGCCAGCAGTTTACTAGCGGGTGTTCCCTACGAGCAGTACTTC.

The J gene is TRBJ1-2, the V gene TRBV30, with unresolved D. V was clipped by 7 bases and J by 3 bases, with 3 bases between them. The CDR3 extends over 9 amino acids. Germline CDR1 GTSNPN, CDR2 SVGIG (reference sequence). CDR3 bases: TGTGCCTTGCACTATGGCTACACCTTC. This sequence encodes CALHYGYTF. Together with reference TRBV30 and TRBJ1-2, the CDR3 gives the full variable domain: SQTIHQWPATLVQPVGSPLSLECTVEGTSNPNLYWYRQAAGRGLQLLFYSVGIGQISSEVPQNLSASRPQDRQFILSSKKLLLSDSGFYLCALHYGYTFGSGTRLTVV.

The genes are TRBV7-9 and TRBJ2-2; the D gene is possibly TRBD2 (5 bases). CDR3 length: 14 amino acids. The V gene lost 4 bases and the J gene lost 4 bases, with 10 bases spanning the gap. Per germline, CDR1 SEHNR and CDR2 FQNEAQ (reference sequence). The DNA of the CDR3 is TGTGCCAGCAGCTCTCGGACTGCCACCGGGGAGCTGTTTTTT. It translates to CASSSRTATGELFF.

The chain is built from TRBV12-3 or TRBV12-4 and TRBJ1-2; D gene unclear. V was clipped by 2 bases and J by 6 bases, with 7 bases between them. The CDR3 covers 12 residues. The CDR3 DNA reads TGTGCCAGCAGTTTAACCAGGCATGGCTACACCTTC. Translation gives CASSLTRHGYTF.

CDR3 sequence (DNA): TGTGCCAGTAGTACCCCCCCGGGACAGGGATATGGCTACACCTTC. This translates into CASSTPPGQGYGYTF. This chain joins TRBV19 and TRBJ1-2; 9 bases match TRBD1. Germline loops: CDR1 LNHDA, CDR2 SQIVND (reference sequence). V dropped 4 bases and J dropped 5; count of bases not matched to a gene: 8. There are 15 residues in the CDR3.

The chain uses TRBV20-1 and TRBJ2-1, with 8 bases matching TRBD2. The trim removed 2 bases at V and 0 bases at J, leaving 18 bases unmatched. This CDR3 region has 20 residues. Germline CDR1 and CDR2: DFQATT and SNEGSKA (reference sequence). CDR3 region: CSARSGLAGSSRSSYNEQFF. The CDR3 DNA sequence: TGCAGTGCTAGATCGGGGTTAGCGGGATCCTCGAGGAGCTCCTACAATGAGCAGTTCTTC.

The CDR3 nucleotides read TGTGCCAGCAGACCAGGGGAGACCGGGAAAAAACTGTTTTTT. Its translation: CASRPGETGKKLFF. The V gene is TRBV7-2, the J gene TRBJ1-4; weak D call: TRBD1 (6 bases). The CDR3 runs to 14 residues. The germline gives CDR1 SGHTA, CDR2 FQGNSA. V was trimmed by 6 bases and J by 9 bases, leaving 17 bases between them.

J is TRBJ2-1 and V is TRBV20-1, with 7 bases aligning to TRBD1. The V segment lost 6 bases and the J segment 9 bases; nucleotides outside the gene matches: 8. This CDR3 is 12 amino acids long. The germline gives CDR1 DFQATT, CDR2 SNEGSKA (reference sequence). The CDR3 nucleotides read TGCAGTGCACCTCGGGGACAGCTTGAGCAGTTCTTC. Translating gives CSAPRGQLEQFF.

This chain connects TRBV25-1 to TRBJ1-2; D is perhaps TRBD1 (5 bases). CDR3 length: 12 amino acids. V was pared by 5 bases and J by 8 bases, with 12 bases between. CDR1 MGHDK and CDR2 SYGVNS come from the germline V gene. The CDR3 bases are TGTGCCAGCAGTCCCATGGGGCAAGGCTACACCTTC. It codes for CASSPMGQGYTF.

The J gene is TRBJ1-5, the V gene TRBV7-9; D gene unclear. Trimming shortened V by 1 base and J by 4 bases, and 5 bases separated the two germline ends. The CDR3 is made up of 13 amino acids. Germline loops: CDR1 SEHNR, CDR2 FQNEAQ (reference sequence). The CDR3 coding sequence is TGTGCCAGCAGCTTAGGGTGGAATCAGCCCCAGCATTTT. Translating gives CASSLGWNQPQHF.

The chain is built from TRBV30 and TRBJ2-3, with D possibly called TRBD1 or TRBD2 (5 bases each). In germline, CDR1 is GTSNPN, CDR2 SVGIG (reference sequence). The V end was cut by 0 bases, the J end by 3 bases, with 7 bases between. The CDR3 contains 13 residues. CDR3 DNA sequence: TGTGCCTGGAGTGTATGGGGGACAGATACGCAGTATTTT. Encoded protein: CAWSVWGTDTQYF.

This chain uses TRBV30 with TRBJ1-1; D not certain. The CDR3 length is 14 residues. The V gene's germline CDR1 is GTSNPN and CDR2 SVGIG (reference sequence). The V gene lost 4 bases and the J gene lost 7 bases, with 19 bases spanning the gap. CDR3 sequence: CAWTSQVRYDEAFF. CDR3 coding DNA: TGTGCCTGGACTTCGCAGGTTAGATATGATGAAGCTTTCTTT.

V gene TRBV20-1 combines with J gene TRBJ2-5; 8 nucleotides line up with TRBD1. Germline-derived CDR1 and CDR2 are DFQATT and SNEGSKA (reference sequence). CDR3 length equals 13 residues. After removal of 4 bases from V and 9 bases from J, the junction contained 10 bases not matched to a gene. The CDR3 DNA is TGCAGTGCTATACAGGACAGGGCCGGAGCCCAGTACTTC. It specifies CSAIQDRAGAQYF.

This rearrangement joins TRBV20-1 to TRBJ2-2; 15 bases line up with TRBD2. V lost 0 bases, J lost 7 bases, and 6 bases stayed unmatched. The germline V gene encodes CDR1 DFQATT and CDR2 SNEGSKA (reference sequence). The CDR3 is 17 residues long. The CDR3 DNA follows: TGCAGTGCTAGAGATAGGGGACTAGCGGGAGGTGGCGGGGAGCTGTTTTTT. Its protein is CSARDRGLAGGGGELFF.

The rearrangement uses TRBV29-1 and TRBJ1-1; maybe TRBD1 (5 bases). CDR1 is SQVTM and CDR2 is ANQGSEA in the germline V gene. The CDR3 runs 15 residues. V gave up 7 bases and J gave up 5 bases, with 23 bases separating them. CDR3 loop: CSAIDGASGRTEAFF. CDR3 nucleotides: TGCAGCGCCATAGACGGGGCCTCGGGCAGGACTGAAGCTTTCTTT.

The rearrangement uses TRBV9 and TRBJ2-7, with a tentative D call TRBD2 (7 bases). In germline, CDR1 is SGDLS, CDR2 YYNGEE. The CDR3 is 17 residues long. V was shortened by 3 bases and J by 3 bases, with 22 bases between the two germline ends. CDR3 sequence (DNA): TGTGCCAGCAGCGACGGGACATTCGGGACTACTAGCTACGAGCAGTACTTC. Translated: CASSDGTFGTTSYEQYF. Full variable domain (missing parts from reference TRBV9 and TRBJ2-7): DSGVTQTPKHLITATGQRVTLRCSPRSGDLSVYWYQQSLDQGLQFLIQYYNGEERAKGNILERFSAQQFPDLHSELNLSSLELGDSALYFCASSDGTFGTTSYEQYFGPGTRLTVT.

The V call is TRBV6-5, the J call TRBJ2-7; D is possibly TRBD2 (6 bases). CDR1 is MNHEY, CDR2 SVGAGI, per germline. Trimming took off 0 bases at V and 1 base at J, with 19 bases between the two ends. This CDR3 comprises 18 residues. In nucleotides, the CDR3 is TGTGCCAGCAGTTACTCGTATAGGGGAGGAGGGCTGTCCTACGAGCAGTACTTC. This gives the protein CASSYSYRGGGLSYEQYF.

The gene calls are TRBV20-1 and TRBJ2-4, with D uncertain. The germline CDR1 and CDR2 sequences are DFQATT and SNEGSKA (reference sequence). The V end lost 3 bases, the J end lost 0 bases, and 12 bases lay between the germline ends. This CDR3 is built from 15 residues. The CDR3 here is CSASPRRLAKNIQYF. CDR3 bases: TGCAGTGCTAGTCCCCGAAGACTAGCCAAAAACATTCAGTACTTC.